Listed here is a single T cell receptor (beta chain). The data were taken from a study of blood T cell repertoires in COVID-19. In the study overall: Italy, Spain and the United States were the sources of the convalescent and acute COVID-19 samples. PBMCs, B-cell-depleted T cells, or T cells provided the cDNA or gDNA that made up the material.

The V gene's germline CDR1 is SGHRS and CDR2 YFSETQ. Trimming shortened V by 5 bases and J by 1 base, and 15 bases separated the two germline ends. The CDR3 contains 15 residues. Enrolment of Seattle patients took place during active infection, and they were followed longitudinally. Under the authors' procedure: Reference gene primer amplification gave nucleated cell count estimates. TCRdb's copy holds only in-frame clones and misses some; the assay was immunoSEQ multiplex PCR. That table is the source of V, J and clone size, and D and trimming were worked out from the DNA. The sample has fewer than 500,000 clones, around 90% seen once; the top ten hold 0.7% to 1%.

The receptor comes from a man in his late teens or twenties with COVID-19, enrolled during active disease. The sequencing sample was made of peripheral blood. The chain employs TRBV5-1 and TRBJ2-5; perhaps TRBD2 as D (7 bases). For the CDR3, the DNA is TGCGCCAGCAGGGAGGCGGGGGCCTTCCAAGAGACCCAGTACTTC. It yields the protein CASREAGAFQETQYF.